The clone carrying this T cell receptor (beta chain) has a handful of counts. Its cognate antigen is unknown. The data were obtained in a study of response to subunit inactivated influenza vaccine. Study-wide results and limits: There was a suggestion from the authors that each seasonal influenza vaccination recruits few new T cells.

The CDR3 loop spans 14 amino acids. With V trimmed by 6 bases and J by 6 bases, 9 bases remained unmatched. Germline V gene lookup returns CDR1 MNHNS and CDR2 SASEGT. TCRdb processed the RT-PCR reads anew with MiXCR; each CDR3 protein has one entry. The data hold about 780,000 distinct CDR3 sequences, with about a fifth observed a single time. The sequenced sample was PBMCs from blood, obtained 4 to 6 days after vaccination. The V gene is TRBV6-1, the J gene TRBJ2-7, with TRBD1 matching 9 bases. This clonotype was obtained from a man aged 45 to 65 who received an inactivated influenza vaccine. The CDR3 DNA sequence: TGTGCCAGCAGCAGCACGGACAGGGGAAGCGAGCAGTACTTC. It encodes CASSSTDRGSEQYF.